This entry concerns a single T cell receptor beta chain. TCRdb keeps only in-frame clones here, not all; method: immunoSEQ multiplex PCR. The repertoire holds about 73,000 clones, with roughly 90% as singletons. These data come from a study of cytomegalovirus exposure and HLA in healthy donors. V was trimmed by 0 bases and J by 5 bases, leaving 14 bases between them. Germline loops: CDR1 GTSNPN, CDR2 SVGIG (reference sequence). This CDR3 is built from 15 residues. The clonotype comes from a young woman in good health and CMV-seropositive. The sequenced sample consisted of PBMCs. The chain is built from TRBV30 and TRBJ1-5, with D perhaps matching TRBD1 (5 bases). The CDR3 loop is CAWSVGSGLYQPQHF. Written as DNA, the CDR3 is TGTGCCTGGAGTGTAGGGTCAGGGTTGTATCAGCCCCAGCATTTT.